A single T cell receptor beta chain is shown here with its context. Antigen: not known. The data belong to a study of cytomegalovirus exposure and HLA in healthy donors. The wider study: The early release's HLA-typed donors yielded some 85 million unique TCRs. Genetic ancestry analysis placed 81% of the 400 or so donors that were genotyped in the Caucasian-associated cluster.

Overall study results and limits: More clonal expansion characterized HLA-associated TCR beta chains than equally common others in a later analysis. From TCR beta sequences, most subjects' HLA-A and HLA-B alleles were reportedly predicted accurately.

PCR employed 60 Vbeta and 13 Jbeta primers. Measured with immunoSEQ multiplex PCR; TCRdb has only the in-frame clones, and not every one. Of about 130,000 clones listed, around 73% are singletons. Germline V gene sequence: CDR1 SGHTA, CDR2 FQGTGA. The CDR3 covers 18 residues. Losses at the gene ends were 5 bases for V and 5 bases for J; bases not matched to a gene: 20. The chain employs TRBV7-3 and TRBJ1-2, with 7 bases fitting TRBD1. What was sequenced was PBMCs. This clonotype was obtained from a human donor in good health. The CDR3 DNA sequence: TGTGCCAGCAGCCCCAAACGGCCCTTAACAGGGGAACGGTATGGCTACACCTTC. This gives the protein CASSPKRPLTGERYGYTF.